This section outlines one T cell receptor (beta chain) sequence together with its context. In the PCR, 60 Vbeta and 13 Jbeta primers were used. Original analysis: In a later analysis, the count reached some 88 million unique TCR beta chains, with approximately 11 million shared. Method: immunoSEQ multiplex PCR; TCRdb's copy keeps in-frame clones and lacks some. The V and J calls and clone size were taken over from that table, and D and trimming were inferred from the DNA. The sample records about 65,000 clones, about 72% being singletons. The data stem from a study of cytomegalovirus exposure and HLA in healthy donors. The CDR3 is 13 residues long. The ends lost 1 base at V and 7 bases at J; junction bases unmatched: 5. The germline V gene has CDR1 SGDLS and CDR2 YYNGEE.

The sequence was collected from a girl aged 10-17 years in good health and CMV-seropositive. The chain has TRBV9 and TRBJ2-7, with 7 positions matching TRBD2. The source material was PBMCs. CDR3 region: CASSVSWRGEQYF. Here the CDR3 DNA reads TGTGCCAGCAGCGTAAGTTGGCGGGGGGAGCAGTACTTC. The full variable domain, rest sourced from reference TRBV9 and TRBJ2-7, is DSGVTQTPKHLITATGQRVTLRCSPRSGDLSVYWYQQSLDQGLQFLIQYYNGEERAKGNILERFSAQQFPDLHSELNLSSLELGDSALYFCASSVSWRGEQYFGPGTRLTVT.